One and the same sample provided the 18 T cell receptor beta chains below, sequenced in a study of early T cells in non-severe SARS-CoV-2 infection. TCRdb re-called the 5' RACE reads with MiXCR, one entry per CDR3 protein. The sample carries 50,000 or so distinct CDR3 sequences, over 5% recorded once. Specimen: whole blood. These receptors came from an adult who was a healthcare worker with PCR-confirmed SARS-CoV-2 infection or an uninfected control (not recorded which).

This clonotype has a count of ten or more. The rearrangement joins TRBV9 to TRBJ2-4; 7 positions match TRBD1. CDR1 and CDR2 (germline): SGDLS, YYNGEE. J gave up 1 base and V 0 bases, and 4 bases lay outside the gene matches. The CDR3 consists of 16 residues. DNA for the CDR3: TGTGCCAGCAGCGTAGCACTACAGGGGGCCAAAAACATTCAGTACTTC. Its translation is CASSVALQGAKNIQYF.

The V and J genes are TRBV9 and TRBJ2-3; D is uncertain. This CDR3 is 13 amino acids long. Germline V gene data show CDR1 as SGDLS and CDR2 as YYNGEE. Trimming pared 5 bases from V and 5 bases from J, leaving 12 bases between. The CDR3 nucleotides read TGTGCCAGCAGTCAACTGGGGATAGATACGCAGTATTTT. Amino acids: CASSQLGIDTQYF.

This clonotype was recorded many times. The V call is TRBV27, the J call TRBJ2-2; 9 bases align to TRBD2. The trim removed 7 bases at V and 6 bases at J, leaving 15 bases unmatched. Germline values: CDR1 MNHEY, CDR2 SMNVEV (reference sequence). The CDR3 is made up of 17 amino acids. DNA of the CDR3: TGTGCCAGCAAGGCTCTAGCGGGATTGTCTTGGTCCGGGGAGCTGTTTTTT. This gives the protein CASKALAGLSWSGELFF.

With respect to this clonotype: A much larger clone differs from this one at a single base, so this may be a read error. The CDR3 DNA is TGTGCCAGCAGCCGGGGACAGGACATCCCCCTCAATCAGCCCCAGCATTTT. It specifies CASSRGQDIPLNQPQHF. The chain combines TRBV12-3 or TRBV12-4 with TRBJ1-5; 8 nucleotides line up with TRBD1. V lost 6 bases to trimming and J lost 3 bases; unmatched junction nucleotides: 13. The CDR3 contains 17 residues.

This clonotype showed up many times. The chain links TRBV24-1 to TRBJ2-1; D perhaps matches TRBD2 (6 bases). Germline CDR1 is KGHDR and CDR2 is SFDVKD. The germline V and J ends were trimmed by 9 bases and 0 bases, with 14 bases remaining between them. The CDR3 has 15 amino acids. Here the CDR3 reads CATGGVGSSYNEQFF. CDR3 nucleotide sequence: TGTGCCACCGGAGGGGTAGGGAGCTCCTACAATGAGCAGTTCTTC.

This chain connects TRBV12-3 or TRBV12-4 to TRBJ1-5; D is perhaps TRBD1 (5 bases). Between the trimmed V and J ends, which lost 5 bases and 5 bases, there was a span of 10 bases. This CDR3 is built from 13 residues. The CDR3 coding sequence is TGTGCCAGCAGTCGGGACTGGGATCAGCCCCAGCATTTT. Its protein product is CASSRDWDQPQHF.

The V call is TRBV28, the J call TRBJ1-5; D perhaps matches TRBD1 (5 bases). This CDR3 has 13 residues. Per germline, CDR1 MDHEN and CDR2 SYDVKM. Trimming took off 6 bases at V and 7 bases at J, with 13 bases between the two ends. In nucleotides, the CDR3 is TGTGCCAGCAGCGGGACCAGAGAACAGCCCCAGCATTTT. Translation gives CASSGTREQPQHF.

This clonotype was recorded at least ten times. The rearrangement uses TRBV6-1 and TRBJ2-5; the D is unclear. Germline V gene data show CDR1 as MNHNS and CDR2 as SASEGT. The CDR3 extends over 10 amino acids. V was shortened by 7 bases and J by 9 bases, with 9 bases between the two germline ends. CDR3 sequence (DNA): TGTGCCAGCAACGACCTGGCCCAGTACTTC. It codes for CASNDLAQYF.

There are a few counts of this clonotype. V gene TRBV7-9 combines with J gene TRBJ1-4; TRBD1 agrees at 7 bases. Trimming cost V 3 bases and J 5 bases; bases outside gene matches: 3. There are 14 residues in the CDR3. Looked up from germline, CDR1 is SEHNR and CDR2 is FQNEAQ (reference sequence). CDR3 amino acids: CASSFSGGNEKLFF. The CDR3 DNA reads TGTGCCAGCAGCTTTTCAGGGGGGAATGAAAAACTGTTTTTT.

The chain couples TRBV2 to TRBJ1-1; 9 bases are a match to TRBD1. The CDR3 is 14 residues long. The germline gives CDR1 SNHLY, CDR2 FYNNEI. After removal of 9 bases from V and 1 base from J, the junction contained 6 bases not matched to a gene. The CDR3 region has the DNA TGTGCCAGTACGGCGGACAGGGGGAACACTGAAGCTTTCTTT. It specifies CASTADRGNTEAFF.

A few counts support this clonotype. The chain joins TRBV12-3 or TRBV12-4 to TRBJ2-1, with D perhaps TRBD2 (6 bases). V was pared by 7 bases and J by 0 bases, with 13 bases between. The CDR3 sequence is 15 residues long. The CDR3 is CASNRRGSSYNEQFF. CDR3 nucleotides: TGTGCCAGCAACAGACGGGGGAGCTCCTACAATGAGCAGTTCTTC.

The rearrangement links TRBV9 to TRBJ1-3, with D perhaps TRBD1 (6 bases). The germline gives CDR1 SGDLS, CDR2 YYNGEE. Deletions cut 7 bases from V and 2 bases from J, with 16 bases between. The CDR3 covers 15 residues. The CDR3 DNA reads as TGTGCCAGCTACCCCGCCAGGGGAACTGGAAACACCATATATTTT. This encodes CASYPARGTGNTIYF.

To note about this clonotype: Just one base apart from a much larger clone, this may be a read error. The V gene is TRBV18, the J gene TRBJ1-2; D uncertain. The CDR3 has 14 residues. CDR1 and CDR2 from the germline V gene are KGHSH and LQKENI. The CDR3 loop reads CASSSGGDHYGHTF. In nucleotides, the CDR3 is TGTGCCAGCTCCTCAGGCGGAGACCACTATGGCCACACCTTC.

This clonotype appeared a few times. V and J are TRBV6-5 and TRBJ2-5; D ambiguous. Germline loops: CDR1 MNHEY, CDR2 SVGAGI. The CDR3 spans 16 residues. The V end lost 0 bases, the J end lost 5 bases, and 16 bases lay between the germline ends. The CDR3 nucleotides are TGTGCCAGCAGTTACTCGCAGTTGCAGGACGGGGAGACCCAGTACTTC. Amino acid sequence: CASSYSQLQDGETQYF.

This clonotype was detected many times. This rearrangement joins TRBV6-5 to TRBJ1-4; a possible D gene is TRBD1 (5 bases). This CDR3 is 16 amino acids long. Germline CDR1 and CDR2: MNHEY and SVGAGI. Trimming took 4 bases from V and 5 from J, leaving 17 bases between them. The CDR3 spells CASSFRTQGLNEKLFF. CDR3 nucleotides: TGTGCCAGCAGTTTCCGAACTCAGGGCCTCAATGAAAAACTGTTTTTT.

Ten or more counts support this clonotype. The rearrangement uses TRBV4-1 and TRBJ2-7, with 7 positions matching TRBD1. V lost 5 bases, J lost 2 bases, and 6 bases stayed unmatched. This CDR3 is built from 14 residues. Germline loops: CDR1 MGHRA, CDR2 YSYEKL. DNA for the CDR3: TGCGCCAGCAGCAGACCCGGGACAGCCTACGAGCAGTACTTC. It is translated as CASSRPGTAYEQYF.

This clonotype was recorded at least ten times. The rearrangement links TRBV6-1 to TRBJ1-1; D may be TRBD1 (5 bases). The CDR3 has 14 residues. V gave up 1 base and J gave up 8 bases, with 14 bases separating them. Germline values: CDR1 MNHNS, CDR2 SASEGT. CDR3 sequence reads: CASSEVGWGGEAFF. In DNA, the CDR3 is TGTGCCAGCAGTGAAGTCGGCTGGGGGGGAGAAGCTTTCTTT.

This clonotype showed up many times. The rearrangement uses TRBV18 and TRBJ2-5; 7 bases align to TRBD1. CDR1 KGHSH and CDR2 LQKENI come from the germline V gene. The CDR3 loop spans 15 amino acids. The V gene end was trimmed by 6 bases and the J gene end by 2 bases; junction bases not matched to a gene: 9. The CDR3 DNA reads TGTGCCAGCTCGCAAGCCGGGACAGCACAAGAGACCCAGTACTTC. Translating gives CASSQAGTAQETQYF.